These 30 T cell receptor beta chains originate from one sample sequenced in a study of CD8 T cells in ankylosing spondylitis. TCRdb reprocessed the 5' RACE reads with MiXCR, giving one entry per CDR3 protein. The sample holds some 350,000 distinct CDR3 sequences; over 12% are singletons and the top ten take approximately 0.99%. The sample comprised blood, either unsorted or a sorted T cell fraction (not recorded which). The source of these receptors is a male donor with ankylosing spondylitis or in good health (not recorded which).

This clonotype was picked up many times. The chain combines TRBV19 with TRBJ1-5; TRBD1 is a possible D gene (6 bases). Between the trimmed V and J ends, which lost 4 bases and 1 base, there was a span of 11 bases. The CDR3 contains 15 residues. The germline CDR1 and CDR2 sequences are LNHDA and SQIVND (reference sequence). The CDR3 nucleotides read TGTGCCAGTAGTACACAGGGAGGCAGCAATCAGCCCCAGCATTTT. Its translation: CASSTQGGSNQPQHF.

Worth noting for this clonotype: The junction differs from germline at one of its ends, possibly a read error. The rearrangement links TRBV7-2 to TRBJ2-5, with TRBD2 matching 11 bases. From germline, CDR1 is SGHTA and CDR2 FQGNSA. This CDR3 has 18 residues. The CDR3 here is CAGSLAVLAGDRSKTQYF. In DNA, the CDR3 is TGTGCCGGCAGCTTAGCGGTACTAGCGGGAGATCGGAGTAAGACCCAGTACTTC.

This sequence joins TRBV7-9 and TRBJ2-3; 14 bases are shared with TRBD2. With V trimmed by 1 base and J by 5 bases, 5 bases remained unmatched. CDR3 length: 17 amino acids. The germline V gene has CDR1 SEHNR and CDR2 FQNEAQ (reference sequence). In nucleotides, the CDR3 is TGTGCCAGCAGCTTAGGACTAGCGGGAGGGCCTGGAGATACGCAGTATTTT. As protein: CASSLGLAGGPGDTQYF.

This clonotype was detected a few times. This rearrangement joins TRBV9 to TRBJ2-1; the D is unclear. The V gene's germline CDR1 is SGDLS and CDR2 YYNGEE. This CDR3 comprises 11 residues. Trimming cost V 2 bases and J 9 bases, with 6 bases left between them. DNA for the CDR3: TGTGCCAGCAGCGTGGAAGTTGAGCAGTTCTTC. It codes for CASSVEVEQFF.

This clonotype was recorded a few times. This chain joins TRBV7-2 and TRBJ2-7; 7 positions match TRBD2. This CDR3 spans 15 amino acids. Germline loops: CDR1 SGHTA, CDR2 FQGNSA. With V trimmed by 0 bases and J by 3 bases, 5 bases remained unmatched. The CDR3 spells CASSLAGGNNYEQYF. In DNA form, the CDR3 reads TGTGCCAGCAGCTTAGCGGGGGGGAATAACTACGAGCAGTACTTC. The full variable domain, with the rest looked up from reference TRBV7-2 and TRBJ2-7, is GAGVSQSPSNKVTEKGKDVELRCDPISGHTALYWYRQSLGQGLEFLIYFQGNSAPDKSGLPSDRFSAERTGGSVSTLTIQRTQQEDSAVYLCASSLAGGNNYEQYFGPGTRLTVT.

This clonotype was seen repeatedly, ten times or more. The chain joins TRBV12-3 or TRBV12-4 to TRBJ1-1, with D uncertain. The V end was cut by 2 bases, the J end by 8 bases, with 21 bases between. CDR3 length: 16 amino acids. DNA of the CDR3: TGTGCCAGCAGTTTAAGGCGTAGTACCGGCACGATAGAAGCTTTCTTT. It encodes CASSLRRSTGTIEAFF.

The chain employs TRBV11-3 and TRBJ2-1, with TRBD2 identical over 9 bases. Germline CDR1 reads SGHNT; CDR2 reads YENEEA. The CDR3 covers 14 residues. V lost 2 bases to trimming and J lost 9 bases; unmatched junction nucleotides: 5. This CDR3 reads CASSLTRGGSEQFF. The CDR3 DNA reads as TGTGCCAGCAGCTTAACGCGGGGGGGTAGTGAGCAGTTCTTC.

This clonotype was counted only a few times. The DNA for the CDR3 is TGCAGTGCTCCCCGGCGTTACAATGAGCAGTTCTTC. This encodes CSAPRRYNEQFF. V is TRBV20-1 and J is TRBJ2-1; D gene uncertain. V lost 5 bases to trimming and J lost 4 bases, with 9 bases between them. The CDR3 is made up of 12 amino acids. The germline CDR1 and CDR2 sequences are DFQATT and SNEGSKA (reference sequence).

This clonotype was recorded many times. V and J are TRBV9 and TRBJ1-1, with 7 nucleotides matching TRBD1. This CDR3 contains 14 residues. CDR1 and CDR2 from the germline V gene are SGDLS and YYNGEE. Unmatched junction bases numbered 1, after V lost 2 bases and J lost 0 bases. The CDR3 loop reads CASSVGQLNTEAFF. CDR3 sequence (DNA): TGTGCCAGCAGCGTGGGACAGCTGAACACTGAAGCTTTCTTT.

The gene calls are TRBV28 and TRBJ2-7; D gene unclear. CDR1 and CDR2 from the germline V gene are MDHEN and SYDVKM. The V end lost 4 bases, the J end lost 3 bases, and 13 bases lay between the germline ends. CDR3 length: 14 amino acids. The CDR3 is CASSSTNHNYEQYF. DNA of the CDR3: TGTGCCAGCAGTTCGACAAACCACAACTACGAGCAGTACTTC. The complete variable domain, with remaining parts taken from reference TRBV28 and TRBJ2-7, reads DVKVTQSSRYLVKRTGEKVFLECVQDMDHENMFWYRQDPGLGLRLIYFSYDVKMKEKGDIPEGYSVSREKKERFSLILESASTNQTSMYLCASSSTNHNYEQYFGPGTRLTVT.

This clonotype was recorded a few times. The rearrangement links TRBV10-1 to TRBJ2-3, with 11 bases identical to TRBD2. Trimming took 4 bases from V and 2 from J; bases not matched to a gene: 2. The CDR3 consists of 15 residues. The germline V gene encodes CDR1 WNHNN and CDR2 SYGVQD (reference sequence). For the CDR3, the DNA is TGCGCCAGCAGTGCTAGCGGGGGGCACACAGATACGCAGTATTTT. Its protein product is CASSASGGHTDTQYF.

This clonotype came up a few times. The CDR3 region is CSVQTGQNTEAFF. CDR3 DNA: TGCAGCGTTCAGACAGGGCAGAACACTGAAGCTTTCTTT. V is TRBV29-1 and J is TRBJ1-1; 7 bases line up with TRBD1. CDR3 size: 13 residues. With V trimmed by 5 bases and J by 1 base, 4 bases remained unmatched. CDR1 and CDR2 from the germline V gene are SQVTM and ANQGSEA.

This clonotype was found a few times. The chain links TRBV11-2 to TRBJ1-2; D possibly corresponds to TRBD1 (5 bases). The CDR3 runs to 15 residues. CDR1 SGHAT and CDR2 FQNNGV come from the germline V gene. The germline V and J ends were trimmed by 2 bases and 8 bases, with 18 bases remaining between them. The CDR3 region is CASSLTGTSLGGYTF. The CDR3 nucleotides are TGTGCCAGCAGCTTAACGGGGACCTCCCTCGGGGGCTACACCTTC.

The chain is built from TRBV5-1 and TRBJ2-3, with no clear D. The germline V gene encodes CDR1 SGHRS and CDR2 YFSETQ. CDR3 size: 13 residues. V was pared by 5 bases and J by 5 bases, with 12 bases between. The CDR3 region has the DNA TGCGCCAGCAGTCTGACCAAGGAAGATACGCAGTATTTT. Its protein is CASSLTKEDTQYF. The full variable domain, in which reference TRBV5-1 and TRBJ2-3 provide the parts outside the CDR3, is KAGVTQTPRYLIKTRGQQVTLSCSPISGHRSVSWYQQTPGQGLQFLFEYFSETQRNKGNFPGRFSGRQFSNSRSEMNVSTLELGDSALYLCASSLTKEDTQYFGPGTRLTVL.

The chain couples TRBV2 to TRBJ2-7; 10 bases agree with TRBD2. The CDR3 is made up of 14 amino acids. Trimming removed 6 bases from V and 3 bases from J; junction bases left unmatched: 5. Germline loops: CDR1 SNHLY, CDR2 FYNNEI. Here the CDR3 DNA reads TGTGCCAGCAGAACTAGCGGGGTGATCTACGAGCAGTACTTC. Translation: CASRTSGVIYEQYF. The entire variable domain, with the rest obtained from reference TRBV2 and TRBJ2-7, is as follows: EPEVTQTPSHQVTQMGQEVILRCVPISNHLYFYWYRQILGQKVEFLVSFYNNEISEKSEIFDDQFSVERPDGSNFTLKIRSTKLEDSAMYFCASRTSGVIYEQYFGPGTRLTVT.

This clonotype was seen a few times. The CDR3 bases are TGTGCCAGCTCCCTAGGGGGGCCGCCCTGGGATGAGCAGTTCTTC. Translated: CASSLGGPPWDEQFF. This chain connects TRBV12-3 or TRBV12-4 to TRBJ2-1; D tentatively reads TRBD1 or TRBD2 (6 bases each). The CDR3 runs 15 residues. V gave up 8 bases and J gave up 8 bases, with 22 bases separating them.

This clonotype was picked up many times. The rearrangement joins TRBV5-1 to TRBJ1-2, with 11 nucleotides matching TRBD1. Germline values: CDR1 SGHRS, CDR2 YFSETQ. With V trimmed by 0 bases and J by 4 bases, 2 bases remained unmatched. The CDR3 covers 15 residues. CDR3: CASSLGGQGAYGYTF. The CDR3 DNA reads TGCGCCAGCAGCTTGGGAGGACAGGGGGCCTATGGCTACACCTTC. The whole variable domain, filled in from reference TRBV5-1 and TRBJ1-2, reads KAGVTQTPRYLIKTRGQQVTLSCSPISGHRSVSWYQQTPGQGLQFLFEYFSETQRNKGNFPGRFSGRQFSNSRSEMNVSTLELGDSALYLCASSLGGQGAYGYTFGSGTRLTVV.

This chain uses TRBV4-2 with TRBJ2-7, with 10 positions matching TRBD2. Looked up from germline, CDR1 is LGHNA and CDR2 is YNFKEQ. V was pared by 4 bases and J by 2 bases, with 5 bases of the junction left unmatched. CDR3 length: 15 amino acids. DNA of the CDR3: TGTGCCAGCAGCCTAAGCGGGGGGGGAACCTACGAGCAGTACTTC. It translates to CASSLSGGGTYEQYF.

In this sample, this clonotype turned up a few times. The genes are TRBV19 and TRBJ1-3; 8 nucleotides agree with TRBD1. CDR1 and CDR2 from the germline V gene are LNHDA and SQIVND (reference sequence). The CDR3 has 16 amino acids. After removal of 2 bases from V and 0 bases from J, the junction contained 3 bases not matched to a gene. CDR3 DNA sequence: TGTGCCAGTAGTATAAGGACAGGGTCCTCTGGAAACACCATATATTTT. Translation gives CASSIRTGSSGNTIYF. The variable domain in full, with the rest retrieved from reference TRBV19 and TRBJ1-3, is DGGITQSPKYLFRKEGQNVTLSCEQNLNHDAMYWYRQDPGQGLRLIYYSQIVNDFQKGDIAEGYSVSREKKESFPLTVTSAQKNPTAFYLCASSIRTGSSGNTIYFGEGSWLTVV.

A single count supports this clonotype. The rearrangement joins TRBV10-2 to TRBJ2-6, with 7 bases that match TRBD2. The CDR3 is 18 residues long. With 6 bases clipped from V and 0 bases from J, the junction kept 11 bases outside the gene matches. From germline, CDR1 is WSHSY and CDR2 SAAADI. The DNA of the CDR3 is TGCGCCAGCAGCCTCGGGGGAGGGGTCGTCTCTGGGGCCAACGTCCTGACTTTC. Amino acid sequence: CASSLGGGVVSGANVLTF.

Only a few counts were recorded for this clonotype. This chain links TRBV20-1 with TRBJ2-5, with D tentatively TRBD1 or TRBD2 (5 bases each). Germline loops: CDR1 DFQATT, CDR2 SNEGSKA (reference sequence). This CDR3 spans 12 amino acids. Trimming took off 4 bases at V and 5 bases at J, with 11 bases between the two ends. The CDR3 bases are TGCAGTGCTATTCGGGGCCGGGAGACCCAGTACTTC. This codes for CSAIRGRETQYF.

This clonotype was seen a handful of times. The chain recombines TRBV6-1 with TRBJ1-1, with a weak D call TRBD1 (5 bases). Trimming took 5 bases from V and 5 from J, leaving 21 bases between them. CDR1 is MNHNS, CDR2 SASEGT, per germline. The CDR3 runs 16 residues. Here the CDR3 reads CASSRTGGGDATEAFF. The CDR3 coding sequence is TGTGCCAGCAGTCGCACTGGGGGTGGCGATGCGACTGAAGCTTTCTTT.

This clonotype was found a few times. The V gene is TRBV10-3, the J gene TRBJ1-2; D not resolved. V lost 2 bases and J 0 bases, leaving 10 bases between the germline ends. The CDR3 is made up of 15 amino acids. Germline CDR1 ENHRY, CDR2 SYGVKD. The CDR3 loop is CAISEAQPANYGYTF. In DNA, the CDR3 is TGTGCCATCAGTGAGGCCCAGCCAGCTAACTATGGCTACACCTTC.

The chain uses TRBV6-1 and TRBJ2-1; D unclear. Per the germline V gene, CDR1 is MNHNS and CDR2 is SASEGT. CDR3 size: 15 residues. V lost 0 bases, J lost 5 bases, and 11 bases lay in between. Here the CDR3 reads CASSEALGLDNEQFF. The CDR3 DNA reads TGTGCCAGCAGTGAAGCGCTCGGGTTGGACAATGAGCAGTTCTTC.

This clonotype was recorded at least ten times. CDR3 bases: TGCGCCAGCAGCCAAACTGCTAGCGGGAACTCCTACGAGCAGTACTTC. Translation: CASSQTASGNSYEQYF. The chain is built from TRBV4-1 and TRBJ2-7, with 9 bases matching TRBD2. This CDR3 has 16 residues. Per germline, CDR1 MGHRA and CDR2 YSYEKL. The J segment lost 0 bases and the V segment lost 2 bases, leaving 5 bases of the junction unmatched.

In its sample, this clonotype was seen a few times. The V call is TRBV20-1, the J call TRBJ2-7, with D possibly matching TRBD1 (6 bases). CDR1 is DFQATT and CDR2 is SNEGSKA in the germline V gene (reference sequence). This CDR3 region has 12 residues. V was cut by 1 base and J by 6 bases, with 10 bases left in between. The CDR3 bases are TGCAGTGCTAGAGGGTCAGGGGCCGAGCAGTACTTC. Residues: CSARGSGAEQYF.

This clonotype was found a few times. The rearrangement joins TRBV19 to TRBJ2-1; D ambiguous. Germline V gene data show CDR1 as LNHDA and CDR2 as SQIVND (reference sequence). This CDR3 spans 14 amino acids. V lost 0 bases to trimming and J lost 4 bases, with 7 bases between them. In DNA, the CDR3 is TGTGCCAGTAGTATAGATCGGGCTTACAATGAGCAGTTCTTC. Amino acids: CASSIDRAYNEQFF.

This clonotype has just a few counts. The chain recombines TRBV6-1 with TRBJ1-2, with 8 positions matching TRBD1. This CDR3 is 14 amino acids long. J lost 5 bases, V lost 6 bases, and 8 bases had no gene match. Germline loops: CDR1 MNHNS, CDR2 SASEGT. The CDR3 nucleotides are TGTGCCAGCAGGAACGACAGGGGAGGTTATGGCTACACCTTC. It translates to CASRNDRGGYGYTF.

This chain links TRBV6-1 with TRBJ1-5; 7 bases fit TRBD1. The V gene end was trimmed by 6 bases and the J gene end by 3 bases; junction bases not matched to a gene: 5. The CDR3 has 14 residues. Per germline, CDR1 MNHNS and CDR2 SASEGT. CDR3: CASSHDRVNQPQHF. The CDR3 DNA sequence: TGTGCCAGCAGCCACGACAGGGTCAATCAGCCCCAGCATTTT.

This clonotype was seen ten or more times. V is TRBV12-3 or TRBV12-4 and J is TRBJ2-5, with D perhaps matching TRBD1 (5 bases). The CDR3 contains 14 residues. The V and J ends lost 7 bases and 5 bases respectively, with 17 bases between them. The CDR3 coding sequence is TGTGCCAGCACCTCTAGGGGCCAAAGGGAGACCCAGTACTTC. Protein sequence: CASTSRGQRETQYF.